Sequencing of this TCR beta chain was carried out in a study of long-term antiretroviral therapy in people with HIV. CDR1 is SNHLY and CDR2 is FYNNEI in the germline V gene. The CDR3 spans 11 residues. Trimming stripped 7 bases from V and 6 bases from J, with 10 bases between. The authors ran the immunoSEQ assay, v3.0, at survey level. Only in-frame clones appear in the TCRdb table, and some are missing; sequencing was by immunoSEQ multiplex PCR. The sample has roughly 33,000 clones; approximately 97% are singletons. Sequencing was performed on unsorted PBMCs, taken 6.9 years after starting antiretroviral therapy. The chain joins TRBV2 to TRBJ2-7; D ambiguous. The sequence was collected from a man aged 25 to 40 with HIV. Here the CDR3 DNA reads TGTGCCAGCAAATGGGAATCCGAGCAGTACTTC. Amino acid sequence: CASKWESEQYF.